This TCR beta chain was obtained from a study of blood T cells in healthy people across ages. Study outcomes and limitations: Relative to aged donors, long-lived donors carried more naive CD4+ cells and displayed higher diversity.

Germline CDR1 and CDR2: MDHEN and SYDVKM. Trimming stripped 3 bases from V and 0 bases from J, with 7 bases between. CDR3 length: 14 amino acids. This clonotype was seen a few times. Its cognate antigen is unknown. The use of a sample-barcoded 5' primer and a J-beta primer mix characterized a second PCR of roughly 6 to 11 cycles. TCRdb re-analysed the 5' RACE reads in MiXCR, keeping a single row per CDR3 protein. This repertoire shows roughly 800,000 distinct CDR3 sequences, roughly 25% found once; its top ten account for under 4%. The data were also submitted as part of a second study, on T cells of mothers and their children.

The clonotype comes from a boy between 10 and 17 years old in good health. This chain uses TRBV28 with TRBJ2-3; D gene uncertain. Sequenced sample: blood. CDR3 protein: CASSFLGSTDTQYF. The CDR3 DNA sequence: TGTGCCAGCAGTTTTCTTGGGAGCACAGATACGCAGTATTTT. The full variable domain, rest sourced from reference TRBV28 and TRBJ2-3, is DVKVTQSSRYLVKRTGEKVFLECVQDMDHENMFWYRQDPGLGLRLIYFSYDVKMKEKGDIPEGYSVSREKKERFSLILESASTNQTSMYLCASSFLGSTDTQYFGPGTRLTVL.